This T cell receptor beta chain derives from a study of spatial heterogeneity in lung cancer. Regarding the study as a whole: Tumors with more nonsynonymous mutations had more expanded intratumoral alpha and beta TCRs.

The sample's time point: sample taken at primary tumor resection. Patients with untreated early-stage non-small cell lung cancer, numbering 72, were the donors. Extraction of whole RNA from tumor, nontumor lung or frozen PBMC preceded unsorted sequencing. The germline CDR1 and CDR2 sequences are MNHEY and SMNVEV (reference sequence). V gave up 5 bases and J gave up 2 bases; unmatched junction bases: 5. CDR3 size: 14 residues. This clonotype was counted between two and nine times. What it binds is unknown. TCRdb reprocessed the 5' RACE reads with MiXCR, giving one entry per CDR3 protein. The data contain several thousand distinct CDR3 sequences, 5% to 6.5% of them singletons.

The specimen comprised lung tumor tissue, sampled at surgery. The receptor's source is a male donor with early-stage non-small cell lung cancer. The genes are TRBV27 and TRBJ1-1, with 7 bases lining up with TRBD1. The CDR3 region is CASSQDRINTEAFF. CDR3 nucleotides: TGTGCCAGCAGTCAGGACAGGATAAACACTGAAGCTTTCTTT.